The entry below gives a single TCR beta chain sequence along with its context. What antigen it recognizes has not been identified. Per-nucleotide qualities are absent, and no much larger clonotype sits a single base away. The data stem from a study of T-cell memory formation after mild COVID-19 (dated by TCRdb to the early 2020s). Turning to the overall study: TCR sequence clusters from the two donors were largely donor specific. The cohort comprised two young, previously healthy adult volunteers, one female and one male. In two donors, T-cell clones that expanded and contracted after mild COVID-19 were followed by sequencing TCRalpha and TCRbeta repertoires longitudinally.

The reads were generated on an Illumina NovaSeq 6000. Using 5'RACE with constant-segment primers, TCRalpha and TCRbeta cDNA libraries were constructed, with sample barcodes and unique molecular identifiers added in the process. Trizol reagent was used to extract RNA from every sample. Amplification of the libraries took two PCR steps, and the second step added a second sample barcode plus Illumina TruSeq adapters. Sequencing of the libraries was done on an Illumina NovaSeq, producing 2 x 150 bp paired-end reads. As for how the authors treated the data: Reads were demultiplexed and collapsed into UMI-guided consensus sequences with migec v1.2.7. Using mixcr v2.1.11, UMI consensuses were aligned to TRA and TRB V and J templates and then assembled into clonotypes. A clonotype was counted as expanded or contracted only if both edgeR and NoisET called the change significant, with noise models trained on biological replicates. For edgeR calls, the cutoffs were a false discovery rate-adjusted p below 0.01 and a log2 fold-change threshold of 1. As an exploratory analysis of dynamics, PCA with hierarchical clustering was applied to max-normalized trajectories of the 1000 most abundant clonotypes. Separately sequenced CD4+ and CD8+ repertoires were used to assign a CD4 or CD8 phenotype to each responding clone. In-frame beta chains were kept once TCRdb had trimmed the public reads at Q25 with fastp and called clones with MiXCR. Each CDR3 protein gets just one entry, which takes the most common genes and DNA from the rows behind it. What appears here as the V and J calls and clone size reflects TCRdb's work, not the paper's. Here the sample has just under 550,000 distinct CDR3 sequences; about a fifth occur a single time. The ten biggest clones cover about 12% of the sample.

Ficoll-Paque density gradient centrifugation was the method used to isolate PBMCs. The investigation overall reported the following: Balanced CD4/CD8 phenotypes were observed for clones contracting from day 15 to 85, whereas a bias towards CD4+ was observed for a second wave of clones expanding from day 15 to 37. The study included only a couple of mild cases, and larger cohorts that include severe cases with pre-infection samples were judged to be necessary. Some responding clones were detected in pre-infection memory, which suggested that pre-existing cross-reactive memory T cells had joined the SARS-CoV-2 response. Contracting CD4+ clones appeared mostly in the CM and EM memory subsets, whereas CD8+ clones were enriched in EMRA. Whether the second-wave clones peaking on day 37 were SARS-CoV-2 specific was not confirmed.

The CDR3 holds 14 amino acids from the cysteine to the phenylalanine. Of the read, only the CDR3 DNA is kept; its 42 bases are in frame from base 1. V and J lose 4 bases and 1 base, and a span of 10 bases separates them. Reading the germline V gene gives CDR1 SNHLY and CDR2 FYNNEI. The sequence derives from an adult woman who had mild COVID-19 (a few samples of this study predate the infection). The sample titles of this study are shuffled in the database, so cell type and time point are left out; the donor was told from shared clones. The sequence joins TRBV2 to TRBJ2-5; a weak D assignment points to TRBD2 (5 bases agree). The sequenced sample was PBMCs or a T cell subset sorted from them (not recorded which). The DNA sequence follows: TGTGCCAGCAGTGGCAATAGCGCCCAAGAGACCCAGTACTTC. This yields the protein CASSGNSAQETQYF.